The 31 T cell receptor beta chains below come from one sample, sequenced in a study of blood T cells in healthy people across ages. The authors ran a second PCR of 7 to 11 cycles using a sample-barcoded 5' primer and a J-beta primer mix. TCRdb independently ran MiXCR on the 5' RACE reads; one entry per CDR3 protein. Counted here are over 500,000 distinct CDR3 sequences, over 25% occurring once; the ten biggest clones make up approximately 3.6%. This sample also appeared in a second study, on T cells of mothers and their children.

Sequenced input: blood. Source of these receptors: a boy under 10 years old in good health.

A few counts support this clonotype. The V call is TRBV15, the J call TRBJ2-5; TRBD1 is a possible D gene (6 bases). Germline-derived CDR1 and CDR2 are LNHNV and YYDKDF (reference sequence). V gave up 0 bases and J gave up 5 bases, with 13 bases separating them. The CDR3 length is 15 residues. The CDR3 spells CATSRDKGEWETQYF. CDR3 bases: TGTGCCACCAGCAGAGATAAGGGGGAGTGGGAGACCCAGTACTTC.

This chain links TRBV10-3 with TRBJ2-5; 7 nucleotides agree with TRBD2. This CDR3 is 13 amino acids long. Germline assignment: CDR1 ENHRY and CDR2 SYGVKD. The V gene end was trimmed by 6 bases and the J gene end by 5 bases; junction bases not matched to a gene: 6. CDR3 amino acids: CAISQTSAETQYF. CDR3 bases: TGTGCCATCAGCCAAACTAGCGCCGAGACCCAGTACTTC.

The rearrangement joins TRBV20-1 to TRBJ2-5, with 9 bases aligning to TRBD1. Germline V CDR1 and CDR2: DFQATT, SNEGSKA (reference sequence). CDR3 length: 13 amino acids. Losses at the gene ends were 3 bases for V and 1 base for J; bases not matched to a gene: 0. The CDR3 nucleotides read TGCAGTGCTAGGGGACAGGGCCAAGAGACCCAGTACTTC. Translation gives CSARGQGQETQYF.

The chain joins TRBV12-3 or TRBV12-4 to TRBJ2-1; TRBD1 might be the D (5 bases). Trimming cost V 3 bases and J 0 bases, with 15 bases left between them. The CDR3 runs to 17 residues. In nucleotides, the CDR3 is TGTGCCAGCAGTTTTCGCACTGGGGCCAGCTCCTACAATGAGCAGTTCTTC. Amino acids: CASSFRTGASSYNEQFF.

This rearrangement joins TRBV2 to TRBJ2-1, with D possibly TRBD1 on 6 matching bases. Between the trimmed V and J ends, which lost 8 bases and 2 bases, there was a span of 13 bases. The CDR3 extends over 14 amino acids. In germline, CDR1 is SNHLY, CDR2 FYNNEI. The DNA for the CDR3 is TGTGCCAGCCAGACAGGTCTGGCCTACAATGAGCAGTTCTTC. Protein sequence: CASQTGLAYNEQFF.

This clonotype was detected only a few times. The chain is built from TRBV6-5 and TRBJ2-2; D gene ambiguous. CDR1 and CDR2 from the germline V gene are MNHEY and SVGAGI. The CDR3 consists of 14 residues. The ends were cut back, 2 bases at V and 5 bases at J, with 9 bases in the middle. In nucleotides, the CDR3 is TGTGCCAGCAGTTACCTTAACCCGACCGGGGAGCTGTTTTTT. Translating it yields CASSYLNPTGELFF.

This clonotype was seen a handful of times. This chain links TRBV12-3 or TRBV12-4 with TRBJ2-7; 9 bases are a match to TRBD1. The DNA matches TRBJ2-1 better at its end, which makes the J call doubtful. This CDR3 is 13 amino acids long. CDR3 coding DNA: TGTGCCAGCAGCGGGACAGGGAGGAATGAGCAGTTCTTC. As protein: CASSGTGRNEQFF.

In this sample, this clonotype turned up many times. The chain joins TRBV2 to TRBJ1-2; D gene ambiguous. Trimming stripped 4 bases from V and 0 bases from J, with 3 bases between. This CDR3 spans 12 amino acids. Germline V gene data show CDR1 as SNHLY and CDR2 as FYNNEI. The CDR3 nucleotides are TGTGCCAGCAGTGCGACTAACTATGGCTACACCTTC. Its protein product is CASSATNYGYTF.

The table lists this clonotype with a few counts. J is TRBJ2-5 and V is TRBV29-1; 7 positions match TRBD2. This CDR3 contains 14 residues. J gave up 0 bases and V 8 bases, and 9 bases lay outside the gene matches. Germline loops: CDR1 SQVTM, CDR2 ANQGSEA. CDR3 DNA: TGCAGCCTTTCCGGCGGGAGACACCAAGAGACCCAGTACTTC. This codes for CSLSGGRHQETQYF.

The V gene is TRBV9, the J gene TRBJ2-1; 8 bases are a match to TRBD2. The CDR3 sequence is 16 residues long. Germline-derived CDR1 and CDR2 are SGDLS and YYNGEE. The V gene end was trimmed by 3 bases and the J gene end by 3 bases; junction bases not matched to a gene: 8. The CDR3 loop is CASSAGLVGGYNEQFF. The CDR3 coding sequence is TGTGCCAGCAGCGCGGGACTAGTAGGGGGCTACAATGAGCAGTTCTTC.

This clonotype has only one observation. V gene TRBV5-8 combines with J gene TRBJ2-5, with D unresolved. Trimming left V 3 bases short and J 5 bases short, with 11 bases between. The CDR3 consists of 13 residues. Germline-derived CDR1 and CDR2 are SGHTS and YDEGEE. The CDR3 protein is CASSSDFAETQYF. As DNA, the CDR3 is TGTGCCAGCAGCTCCGACTTCGCGGAGACCCAGTACTTC.

The rearrangement joins TRBV20-1 to TRBJ2-2; 9 nucleotides agree with TRBD2. The V gene end was trimmed by 3 bases and the J gene end by 0 bases; junction bases not matched to a gene: 5. From germline, CDR1 is DFQATT and CDR2 SNEGSKA (reference sequence). The CDR3 length is 16 residues. For the CDR3, the DNA is TGCAGTGCTAGTCGCCTAGCGGGGACGAACACCGGGGAGCTGTTTTTT. Its protein is CSASRLAGTNTGELFF.

This clonotype was found a few times. V usage is TRBV12-3 or TRBV12-4 and J usage is TRBJ1-4; D is possibly TRBD1 (5 bases). This CDR3 region has 14 residues. The germline V and J ends were trimmed by 2 bases and 8 bases, with 12 bases remaining between them. The CDR3: CASSLRQGREKLFF. CDR3 in DNA: TGTGCCAGCAGTTTACGGCAGGGAAGAGAAAAACTGTTTTTT.

This clonotype showed up just a few times. J is TRBJ1-6 and V is TRBV30; no reliable D call. Trimming stripped 0 bases from V and 14 bases from J, with 11 bases between. This CDR3 has 12 residues. From germline, CDR1 is GTSNPN and CDR2 SVGIG (reference sequence). The CDR3: CAWSVEAGSLHF. CDR3 sequence (DNA): TGTGCCTGGAGTGTCGAAGCGGGCTCCCTCCACTTT.

The V call is TRBV5-1, the J call TRBJ2-2; D is tentatively TRBD1 or TRBD2 (5 bases each). Germline V gene data show CDR1 as SGHRS and CDR2 as YFSETQ. This CDR3 contains 13 residues. The V end lost 3 bases, the J end lost 5 bases, and 8 bases lay between the germline ends. CDR3 bases: TGCGCCAGCAGCTATGGGGGTACCGGGGAGCTGTTTTTT. It specifies CASSYGGTGELFF.

V and J are TRBV18 and TRBJ2-5; TRBD1 might be the D (5 bases). The DNA end lines up better with TRBJ2-7; the J call may be wrong. Germline V gene data show CDR1 as KGHSH and CDR2 as LQKENI. The CDR3 spans 14 residues. CDR3 protein: CASSPRGAKYEQYF. CDR3 sequence (DNA): TGTGCCAGCTCACCACGTGGGGCGAAGTACGAGCAGTACTTC.

This clonotype was seen more than once but under ten times. The CDR3 DNA reads as TGTGCCAGCAGCCGAGGAGGGGAGAACGAGCAGTACTTC. Amino acids: CASSRGGENEQYF. The chain links TRBV6-1 to TRBJ2-7, with a weak D call TRBD2 (6 bases). V lost 6 bases to trimming and J lost 5 bases, with 14 bases between them. This CDR3 comprises 13 residues. Germline V gene data show CDR1 as MNHNS and CDR2 as SASEGT.

This clonotype was detected a few times. J is TRBJ1-2 and V is TRBV7-9; 8 bases are shared with TRBD1. The CDR3 length is 13 residues. Germline CDR1 reads SEHNR; CDR2 reads FQNEAQ (reference sequence). The V segment lost 4 bases and the J segment 6 bases; nucleotides outside the gene matches: 4. The CDR3 coding sequence is TGTGCCAGCAGCTCAACGACAGGGGATGGCTACACCTTC. Protein sequence: CASSSTTGDGYTF. Complete variable domain (other parts from reference TRBV7-9 and TRBJ1-2): DTGVSQNPRHKITKRGQNVTFRCDPISEHNRLYWYRQTLGQGPEFLTYFQNEAQLEKSRLLSDRFSAERPKGSFSTLEIQRTEQGDSAMYLCASSSTTGDGYTFGSGTRLTVV.

This clonotype has just a few counts. CDR3 sequence reads: CASKDTAGGPFGELFF. Written as DNA, the CDR3 is TGCGCCAGCAAAGATACAGCGGGAGGGCCCTTCGGGGAGCTGTTTTTT. V is TRBV5-1 and J is TRBJ2-2; TRBD2 aligns across 10 bases. The germline V gene encodes CDR1 SGHRS and CDR2 YFSETQ. Trimming removed 6 bases from V and 7 bases from J; junction bases left unmatched: 12. The CDR3 covers 16 residues.

This clonotype was found many times. The V and J genes are TRBV7-9 and TRBJ1-1; unclear D gene. Germline-derived CDR1 and CDR2 are SEHNR and FQNEAQ (reference sequence). This CDR3 spans 13 amino acids. V was cut by 0 bases and J by 0 bases, with 2 bases left in between. CDR3 loop: CASSLALNTEAFF. CDR3 nucleotides: TGTGCCAGCAGCTTAGCGCTGAACACTGAAGCTTTCTTT.

The sample holds a few counts of this clonotype. This chain links TRBV6-2 or TRBV6-3 with TRBJ2-6; 10 bases fit TRBD1. V lost 0 bases, J lost 0 bases, and 8 bases stayed unmatched. This CDR3 is built from 20 residues. In germline, CDR1 is MNHEY, CDR2 SVGEGT. CDR3: CASSYSRGTGVLSGANVLTF. CDR3 DNA: TGTGCCAGCAGTTACTCCAGGGGGACAGGGGTCCTCTCTGGGGCCAACGTCCTGACTTTC.

This rearrangement joins TRBV24-1 to TRBJ2-5; possibly TRBD1 or TRBD2 for D (5 bases each). The CDR3 extends over 20 amino acids. Per germline, CDR1 KGHDR and CDR2 SFDVKD. Trimming removed 5 bases from V and 2 bases from J, with 29 bases in between. CDR3 bases: TGTGCCACCAGTGGAGGGGTAGGGCTCATGGAGCGGTGCTTGCAAGAGACCCAGTACTTC. It specifies CATSGGVGLMERCLQETQYF.

This clonotype appeared a few times. This rearrangement joins TRBV7-2 to TRBJ1-5; D not resolved. The CDR3 runs to 15 residues. The germline gives CDR1 SGHTA, CDR2 FQGNSA. With 5 bases removed from V and 4 bases from J, the gap between germline ends came to 15 bases. Written as DNA, the CDR3 is TGTGCCAGCAGCCTTCAGTGGGGTGAGAATCAGCCCCAGCATTTT. It is translated as CASSLQWGENQPQHF.

This chain joins TRBV19 and TRBJ1-2; TRBD1 matches 7 bases. The CDR3 sequence is 14 residues long. Germline-derived CDR1 and CDR2 are LNHDA and SQIVND (reference sequence). V lost 6 bases, J lost 2 bases, and 6 bases stayed unmatched. The CDR3 DNA follows: TGTGCCAGTAGGCCGGGACAGACCAACTATGGCTACACCTTC. Its protein is CASRPGQTNYGYTF.

CDR3 nucleotide sequence: TGTGCCAGCAGCCAAGATCACGGGGGTGATGAAGCTTTCTTT. Its protein is CASSQDHGGDEAFF. The chain couples TRBV3-1 to TRBJ1-1; TRBD1 might be the D (5 bases). V shed 0 bases and J shed 7 bases, with 12 bases lying between them. Per the germline V gene, CDR1 is LGHDT and CDR2 is YNNKEL (reference sequence). The CDR3 extends over 14 amino acids.

The chain recombines TRBV24-1 with TRBJ2-5; 10 nucleotides match TRBD2. The J call could be wrong; TRBJ2-1 is a better fit for the DNA end. The germline CDR1 and CDR2 sequences are KGHDR and SFDVKD. This CDR3 contains 16 residues. Here the CDR3 reads CATSDSGLALDNEQFF. CDR3 DNA: TGTGCCACCAGTGACTCGGGACTAGCGTTAGATAATGAGCAGTTCTTC.

The chain recombines TRBV6-6 with TRBJ2-5, with D unresolved. V was pared by 6 bases and J by 5 bases, with 13 bases between. Per the germline V gene, CDR1 is MNHNY and CDR2 is SVGAGI (reference sequence). This CDR3 has 13 amino acids. As DNA, the CDR3 is TGTGCCAGCAGCCTTGAGCTTAGGGAGACCCAGTACTTC. Its translation: CASSLELRETQYF.

This chain connects TRBV10-3 to TRBJ1-2; 8 bases map to TRBD1. CDR1 and CDR2 (germline): ENHRY, SYGVKD. V was clipped by 0 bases and J by 2 bases; unmatched bases: 8. The CDR3 is 17 residues long. The CDR3 bases are TGTGCCATCAGTGAGTCAACAGGACAGGGACTAAACTATGGCTACACCTTC. Its translation is CAISESTGQGLNYGYTF.

DNA of the CDR3: TGTGCCAGCAGCCTCAGGCGGACAGGGGGTGAGACCCAGTACTTC. Its translation: CASSLRRTGGETQYF. The V call is TRBV7-8, the J call TRBJ2-5, with TRBD1 matching 10 bases. V was pared by 5 bases and J by 5 bases, with 8 bases of the junction left unmatched. The CDR3 contains 15 residues. CDR1 is SGHVS, CDR2 FQNEAQ, per germline.

In regard to this clonotype: One end of the junction fails to match germline, which may point to a read error. The chain employs TRBV7-7 and TRBJ2-5, with 8 nucleotides matching TRBD2. CDR3 size: 19 residues. Germline V gene sequence: CDR1 SSHAT, CDR2 FNYEAQ (reference sequence). DNA for the CDR3: TGTGCTAGCAGCTTAGGACAAGGCCCCGGGGGGGAGTACCAAGAGACCCAGTACTTC. It codes for CASSLGQGPGGEYQETQYF.

The chain links TRBV6-4 to TRBJ1-2, with 7 bases fitting TRBD1. Germline trimming cut 5 bases from V and 0 bases from J; bases unmatched to any gene: 12. The length of the CDR3 is 17 residues. Germline V gene data show CDR1 as MRHNA and CDR2 as SNTAGT. The CDR3 nucleotides read TGTGCCAGCAGTAACGACCGGGACAGTCGAGCTAACTATGGCTACACCTTC. Translating it yields CASSNDRDSRANYGYTF.